A selection of T cell receptor beta chains follows, all from one sample in a study of blood T cell repertoires in COVID-19. Assay: immunoSEQ multiplex PCR; the TCRdb copy retains only in-frame clones and omits some. The data show around 31,000 clones, 80% to 90% seen once. The material sequenced was peripheral blood. Receptor source: a man older than 75 with acute or convalescent COVID-19. Both conserved end residues are part of each CDR3. The order of the fields is CDR3 length, V gene, J gene, clone size, D gene, CDR3 DNA, CDR3 protein. The D gene is left open where the match is weak. The size field is filled for only some rows; it gives once, few, many or a size class.

cdr3_length: 13; v_call: TRBV5-5; j_call: TRBJ2-1; clone_size: .; d_call: .; cdr3_nt: TGTGCCAGCAGCTTGCAGGAAGTCAATGAGCAGTTCTTC; cdr3_aa: CASSLQEVNEQFF
cdr3_length: 15; v_call: TRBV18; j_call: TRBJ1-1; clone_size: .; d_call: .; cdr3_nt: TGTGCCAGCTCACCAGGCAGGGGCATGAACACTGAAGCTTTCTTT; cdr3_aa: CASSPGRGMNTEAFF
cdr3_length: 11; v_call: TRBV29-1; j_call: TRBJ1-1; clone_size: .; d_call: TRBD1; cdr3_nt: TGCAGCGTTCGACAGGGCCCTGAAGCTTTCTTT; cdr3_aa: CSVRQGPEAFF
cdr3_length: 15; v_call: TRBV27; j_call: TRBJ1-6; clone_size: .; d_call: TRBD1; cdr3_nt: TGTGCCAGCACCCTATTGACAGGGACGAATTCACCCCTCCACTTT; cdr3_aa: CASTLLTGTNSPLHF
cdr3_length: 18; v_call: TRBV10-1; j_call: TRBJ2-6; clone_size: once; d_call: .; cdr3_nt: TGCGCCAGCAGTGAGGGGTTGGGGCCGACCTCTGGGGCCAACGTCCTGACTTTC; cdr3_aa: CASSEGLGPTSGANVLTF
cdr3_length: 14; v_call: TRBV5-4; j_call: TRBJ2-2; clone_size: .; d_call: .; cdr3_nt: TGTGCCAGCAGCCTTGGACTCTTCACCGGGGAGCTGTTTTTT; cdr3_aa: CASSLGLFTGELFF
cdr3_length: 16; v_call: TRBV6-2/TRBV6-3; j_call: TRBJ2-3; clone_size: .; d_call: TRBD2; cdr3_nt: TGTGCCAGCAGTTACCCGCTAGCGGGGCTCACAGATACGCAGTATTTT; cdr3_aa: CASSYPLAGLTDTQYF
cdr3_length: 14; v_call: TRBV5-8; j_call: TRBJ2-1; clone_size: .; d_call: TRBD2; cdr3_nt: TGTGCCAGCAGCTTGTCGGGGGGGCCGTTAGAGCAGTTCTTC; cdr3_aa: CASSLSGGPLEQFF
cdr3_length: 16; v_call: TRBV3-1/TRBV3-2; j_call: TRBJ2-3; clone_size: .; d_call: .; cdr3_nt: TGTGCCAGCAGCCAAGGGGGCCGTTTCCCCCCCAATACGCAGTATTTT; cdr3_aa: CASSQGGRFPPNTQYF
cdr3_length: 15; v_call: TRBV11-2; j_call: TRBJ2-5; clone_size: .; d_call: TRBD2; cdr3_nt: TGTGCCAGCAGCTCAGGACTAGCGGGGGGGGAGACCCAGTACTTC; cdr3_aa: CASSSGLAGGETQYF
cdr3_length: 13; v_call: TRBV19; j_call: TRBJ1-2; clone_size: once; d_call: .; cdr3_nt: TGTGCCAGTAGTAAATCTACAGGATTTGGCTACACCTTC; cdr3_aa: CASSKSTGFGYTF
cdr3_length: 13; v_call: TRBV30; j_call: TRBJ1-2; clone_size: .; d_call: .; cdr3_nt: TGTGCCTGGAGCAGGACAGAGAACTATGGCTACACCTTC; cdr3_aa: CAWSRTENYGYTF
cdr3_length: 15; v_call: TRBV7-7; j_call: TRBJ2-3; clone_size: .; d_call: TRBD2; cdr3_nt: TGTGCCAGCAGCTTAGGAGCGGGGGGGCAATATACGCAGTATTTT; cdr3_aa: CASSLGAGGQYTQYF
cdr3_length: 19; v_call: TRBV30; j_call: TRBJ2-1; clone_size: .; d_call: TRBD2; cdr3_nt: TGTGCCGGACGGATCTGGACAGGGGATCTCCTAGCGGGGGGCAGTGAGCAGTTCTTC; cdr3_aa: CAGRIWTGDLLAGGSEQFF
cdr3_length: 16; v_call: TRBV18; j_call: TRBJ1-1; clone_size: .; d_call: TRBD1; cdr3_nt: TGTGCCAGCTCACCTAGACAGGGTTTGGCGAACACTGAAGCTTTCTTT; cdr3_aa: CASSPRQGLANTEAFF
cdr3_length: 15; v_call: TRBV11-3; j_call: TRBJ2-3; clone_size: .; d_call: TRBD2; cdr3_nt: TGTGCCAGCAGCGTCGGGACTAGCAGGACAGATACGCAGTATTTT; cdr3_aa: CASSVGTSRTDTQYF
cdr3_length: 13; v_call: TRBV3-1/TRBV3-2; j_call: TRBJ2-3; clone_size: .; d_call: .; cdr3_nt: TGTGCCAGAGGGGGACCCTCCACAGATACGCAGTATTTT; cdr3_aa: CARGGPSTDTQYF
cdr3_length: 16; v_call: TRBV6-5; j_call: TRBJ2-5; clone_size: once; d_call: TRBD1; cdr3_nt: TGTGCCAGCAGTTACCAGTCCGGGACAGGGGACGAGACCCAGTACTTC; cdr3_aa: CASSYQSGTGDETQYF
cdr3_length: 14; v_call: TRBV7-9; j_call: TRBJ1-1; clone_size: .; d_call: .; cdr3_nt: TGTGCCAGCAGCTTAGACCCACAGAACACTGAAGCTTTCTTT; cdr3_aa: CASSLDPQNTEAFF
cdr3_length: 16; v_call: TRBV4-2; j_call: TRBJ2-7; clone_size: .; d_call: TRBD2; cdr3_nt: TGTGCCAGCAGCCAAGTTGGAGGGGAGGGAATCTACGAGCAGTACTTC; cdr3_aa: CASSQVGGEGIYEQYF
cdr3_length: 13; v_call: TRBV12-5; j_call: TRBJ2-1; clone_size: .; d_call: .; cdr3_nt: TGTGCTAGTGGGTGGGCAATCCACAATGAGCAGTTCTTC; cdr3_aa: CASGWAIHNEQFF
cdr3_length: 16; v_call: TRBV23-1; j_call: TRBJ2-1; clone_size: .; d_call: TRBD1; cdr3_nt: TGCGCCAGCAGACCTAAGGGGACAGGGTTAACCAATGAGCAGTTCTTC; cdr3_aa: CASRPKGTGLTNEQFF
cdr3_length: 14; v_call: TRBV19; j_call: TRBJ2-1; clone_size: .; d_call: .; cdr3_nt: TGTGCCAGTAGTATAAACGAAGGGGGCAATGAGCAGTTCTTC; cdr3_aa: CASSINEGGNEQFF
cdr3_length: 15; v_call: TRBV9; j_call: TRBJ1-1; clone_size: .; d_call: .; cdr3_nt: TGTGCCAGCAGCCCCTCGGGGGGGCCTTACACTGAAGCTTTCTTT; cdr3_aa: CASSPSGGPYTEAFF
cdr3_length: 15; v_call: TRBV7-9; j_call: TRBJ2-2; clone_size: .; d_call: .; cdr3_nt: TGTGCCAGCAGCTTGTACAGAGCGAACACCGGGGAGCTGTTTTTT; cdr3_aa: CASSLYRANTGELFF
cdr3_length: 15; v_call: TRBV7-2; j_call: TRBJ1-1; clone_size: .; d_call: .; cdr3_nt: TGTGCCAGCAGCTTCACGACAGATCCACCAAATGAAGCTTTCTTT; cdr3_aa: CASSFTTDPPNEAFF
cdr3_length: 16; v_call: TRBV6-1; j_call: TRBJ1-2; clone_size: .; d_call: TRBD1; cdr3_nt: TGTGCCAGCAGTGAAGGGACAGGGGGATTCTTAAGTGGCTACACCTTC; cdr3_aa: CASSEGTGGFLSGYTF